These 9 T cell receptor beta chains share one sample of origin, sequenced in a study of T cell responses to AZD1222 COVID-19 vaccine. TCRdb's table, derived via immunoSEQ multiplex PCR, lists solely in-frame clones and lacks some. The table includes 95,000 to 100,000 clones, over 75% detected once. The specimen comprised peripheral blood, sampled 28 days after the second AZD1222 dose. The receptors were gathered from an adult who received the AZD1222 COVID-19 vaccine.

The chain links TRBV25-1 to TRBJ1-4, with unresolved D. The V end was cut by 3 bases, the J end by 0 bases, with 5 bases between. This CDR3 contains 14 residues. Germline CDR1 and CDR2: MGHDK and SYGVNS. The CDR3 region has the DNA TGTGCCAGCAGTGATCGTGCAACTAATGAAAAACTGTTTTTT. Translating gives CASSDRATNEKLFF.

This clone was seen just once. The chain employs TRBV7-2 and TRBJ2-5; 8 bases line up with TRBD1. The CDR3 sequence is 15 residues long. V dropped 3 bases and J dropped 5; count of bases not matched to a gene: 8. Looked up from germline, CDR1 is SGHTA and CDR2 is FQGNSA. The CDR3 loop is CASSFRDRPPETQYF. The CDR3 DNA sequence: TGTGCCAGCAGCTTCCGGGACAGGCCCCCGGAGACCCAGTACTTC. The full variable domain, completed using reference TRBV7-2 and TRBJ2-5, is GAGVSQSPSNKVTEKGKDVELRCDPISGHTALYWYRQSLGQGLEFLIYFQGNSAPDKSGLPSDRFSAERTGGSVSTLTIQRTQQEDSAVYLCASSFRDRPPETQYFGPGTRLLVL.

CDR3 DNA: TGTGCCAGTAGCCCCTCATACAGGGCTCGTCTCTGGAATGAGCAGTTCTTC. Its protein product is CASSPSYRARLWNEQFF. The J gene is TRBJ2-1, the V gene TRBV19, with D perhaps TRBD1 (6 bases). Germline-derived CDR1 and CDR2 are LNHDA and SQIVND (reference sequence). V shed 6 bases and J shed 7 bases, with 25 bases lying between them. The CDR3 length is 17 residues.

The rearrangement joins TRBV5-1 to TRBJ2-7; no firm D call. The V gene lost 7 bases and the J gene lost 4 bases, with 15 bases spanning the gap. The CDR3 extends over 13 amino acids. The V gene's germline CDR1 is SGHRS and CDR2 YFSETQ. The CDR3 loop is CASRNNIDYEQYF. As DNA, the CDR3 is TGCGCCAGCCGAAATAACATAGATTACGAGCAGTACTTC.

This chain connects TRBV6-5 to TRBJ2-1; D not certain. V lost 1 base to trimming and J lost 7 bases, with 8 bases between them. CDR1 MNHEY and CDR2 SVGAGI come from the germline V gene. CDR3 size: 13 residues. The CDR3 sequence: CASSYLEANEQFF. The CDR3, as DNA: TGTGCCAGCAGTTACTTAGAGGCAAATGAGCAGTTCTTC.

CDR3 in DNA: TGTGCCAGCAGCGGAGGGTATAATGAAAAACTGTTTTTT. Protein product: CASSGGYNEKLFF. This rearrangement joins TRBV6-5 to TRBJ1-4; D unresolved. CDR3 length: 13 residues. Germline assignment: CDR1 MNHEY and CDR2 SVGAGI. Trimming took off 6 bases at V and 4 bases at J, with 9 bases between the two ends.

The chain carries TRBV7-2 and TRBJ2-1; possibly TRBD2 for D (6 bases). This CDR3 is 14 amino acids long. V was cut by 0 bases and J by 9 bases, with 12 bases left in between. Germline V lookup: CDR1 SGHTA, CDR2 FQGNSA. CDR3: CASSLAGGRSEQFF. The CDR3 region has the DNA TGTGCCAGCAGCTTAGCAGGAGGGCGGAGTGAGCAGTTCTTC.

V and J are TRBV27 and TRBJ2-7; 8 bases are a match to TRBD2. The V gene end was trimmed by 3 bases and the J gene end by 3 bases; junction bases not matched to a gene: 1. The CDR3 spans 13 residues. The germline CDR1 and CDR2 sequences are MNHEY and SMNVEV (reference sequence). For the CDR3, the DNA is TGTGCCAGCAGTTTGCTAGCGGGCTACGAGCAGTACTTC. Its translation is CASSLLAGYEQYF.

The chain joins TRBV12-5 to TRBJ2-1, with TRBD2 as a possible D gene (5 bases). In germline, CDR1 is LGHNT, CDR2 FRNRAP. V lost 2 bases to trimming and J lost 4 bases, with 12 bases between them. There are 15 residues in the CDR3. The CDR3 loop is CASGLIRGPYNEQFF. The CDR3 nucleotides read TGTGCTAGTGGTTTGATCCGAGGGCCTTACAATGAGCAGTTCTTC.